Listed below are T cell receptor beta chains from one sample, sequenced in a study of blood T cell repertoires in COVID-19. TCRdb's table, derived via immunoSEQ multiplex PCR, lists solely in-frame clones and lacks some. The top ten hold roughly 8.6% of the sample, which has over 200,000 clones, more than 70% seen once. Sequences were obtained from peripheral blood. The source is a man between 35 and 55 years old with active or convalescent COVID-19. The CDR3 runs from the conserved cysteine through the conserved F or W. Fields, in order: V gene, J gene, CDR3 protein.

v_call: TRBV29-1
j_call: TRBJ2-1
cdr3_aa: CSVATGGNYNEQFF

v_call: TRBV12-3/TRBV12-4
j_call: TRBJ2-7
cdr3_aa: CASSYSGSYEQYF

v_call: TRBV6-5
j_call: TRBJ2-7
cdr3_aa: CASRVLTYEQYF

v_call: TRBV6-5
j_call: TRBJ1-1
cdr3_aa: CASSSTANTEAFF

v_call: TRBV7-2
j_call: TRBJ2-2
cdr3_aa: CASSDRQRSLTGELFF

v_call: TRBV30
j_call: TRBJ1-2
cdr3_aa: CAWSRGGYGYTF

v_call: TRBV13
j_call: TRBJ1-5
cdr3_aa: CASSLAGDGNQPQHF

v_call: TRBV7-9
j_call: TRBJ2-3
cdr3_aa: CASSLDKNTQYF

v_call: TRBV5-4
j_call: TRBJ1-1
cdr3_aa: CASSFEGRINEAFF

v_call: TRBV29-1
j_call: TRBJ2-7
cdr3_aa: CSVCYGQGRFEQYF

v_call: TRBV18
j_call: TRBJ1-1
cdr3_aa: CASSPGQGGGTEAFF

v_call: TRBV19
j_call: TRBJ2-2
cdr3_aa: CASSGRDRFTGELFF

v_call: TRBV5-8
j_call: TRBJ2-1
cdr3_aa: CASSKDRYNEQFF

v_call: TRBV30
j_call: TRBJ2-3
cdr3_aa: CASREIRILTDTQYF

v_call: TRBV5-6
j_call: TRBJ1-2
cdr3_aa: CASSFGPDRVSNYGYTF

v_call: TRBV24-1
j_call: TRBJ2-3
cdr3_aa: CATSQDVRLAGDTDTQYF

v_call: TRBV6-5
j_call: TRBJ1-2
cdr3_aa: CASRQGLGYTF

v_call: TRBV12-2
j_call: TRBJ2-7
cdr3_aa: CASRFKRELAHEQYF

v_call: TRBV9
j_call: TRBJ2-1
cdr3_aa: CASSRRGDPGGGNEQFF

v_call: TRBV12-3/TRBV12-4
j_call: TRBJ1-3
cdr3_aa: CASRAGVGNTIYF

v_call: TRBV27
j_call: TRBJ1-1
cdr3_aa: CASSTEGEAFF

v_call: TRBV2
j_call: TRBJ1-2
cdr3_aa: CASRGDGSYGYTF

v_call: TRBV19
j_call: TRBJ1-6
cdr3_aa: CASSIAQGMNNSPLHF

v_call: TRBV24-1
j_call: TRBJ1-2
cdr3_aa: CATSDPAGTGGTSNYGYTF

v_call: TRBV4-3
j_call: TRBJ1-2
cdr3_aa: CASSQEQNYGYTF